This is a list of T cell receptor beta chains from one sample in a study of identical twins. TCRdb processed the 5' RACE reads anew with MiXCR; each CDR3 protein has one entry. The sample includes about 900,000 distinct CDR3 sequences, approximately 13% of them seen just once. These same records also appear under a second study, on yellow fever vaccine responses in identical twins.

Source material: PBMCs. The receptors shown here come from a woman in her late teens or twenties in good health. CDR3s include the opening cysteine and the closing phenylalanine or tryptophan. The order of the fields is V gene, CDR3 protein.

V gene: TRBV25-1; CDR3 protein: CASSGPGTGELFF
V gene: TRBV4-1; CDR3 protein: CASSQGDDPFNNEQFF
V gene: TRBV6-1; CDR3 protein: CASSEGPLAVSGELFF
V gene: TRBV7-6; CDR3 protein: CASSLGRQGIAYNEQFF
V gene: TRBV5-1; CDR3 protein: CASTWRAGDGEQFF
V gene: TRBV20-1; CDR3 protein: CSAVTPLYQETQYF
V gene: TRBV4-1; CDR3 protein: CASSQGQGGGNSPLHF
V gene: TRBV2; CDR3 protein: CASTSGVNTEAFF
V gene: TRBV14; CDR3 protein: CASNQRGEQYF
V gene: TRBV5-4; CDR3 protein: CASSRGQSTYNEQFF
V gene: TRBV4-1; CDR3 protein: CASSQESLGEGGSYNEQFF
V gene: TRBV18; CDR3 protein: CASSPPSRNTEAFF
V gene: TRBV24-1; CDR3 protein: CATSDLGTGGNTGELFF
V gene: TRBV14; CDR3 protein: CASSPGLLNWETQYF
V gene: TRBV7-8; CDR3 protein: CASSFRQGPYEQYF
V gene: TRBV5-1; CDR3 protein: CASSSDRPNEKLFF
V gene: TRBV2; CDR3 protein: CASSEGPGINSNQPQHF
V gene: TRBV9; CDR3 protein: CASKPKGGGARETQYF
V gene: TRBV11-1; CDR3 protein: CASSTLPGTGESGELFF
V gene: TRBV20-1; CDR3 protein: CSARQQGISNQPQHF
V gene: TRBV19; CDR3 protein: CASRVWGNEAFF
V gene: TRBV28; CDR3 protein: CASVGGTISSYEQYF
V gene: TRBV7-9; CDR3 protein: CASAGRGSGANVLTF
V gene: TRBV5-6; CDR3 protein: CASTDFRQRNIQYF
V gene: TRBV14; CDR3 protein: CASNRDLTDTQYF
V gene: TRBV6-5; CDR3 protein: CASSYADRTATYGYTF